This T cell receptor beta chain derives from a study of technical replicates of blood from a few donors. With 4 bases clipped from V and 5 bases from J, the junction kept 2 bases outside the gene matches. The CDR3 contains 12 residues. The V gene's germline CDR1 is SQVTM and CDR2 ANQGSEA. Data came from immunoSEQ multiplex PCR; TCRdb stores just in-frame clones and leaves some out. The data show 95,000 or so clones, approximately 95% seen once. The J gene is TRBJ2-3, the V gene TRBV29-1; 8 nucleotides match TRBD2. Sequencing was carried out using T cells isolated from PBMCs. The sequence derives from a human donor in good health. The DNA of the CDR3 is TGCAGCGTTGGGCGGGAGGTAGATACGCAGTATTTT. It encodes CSVGREVDTQYF.